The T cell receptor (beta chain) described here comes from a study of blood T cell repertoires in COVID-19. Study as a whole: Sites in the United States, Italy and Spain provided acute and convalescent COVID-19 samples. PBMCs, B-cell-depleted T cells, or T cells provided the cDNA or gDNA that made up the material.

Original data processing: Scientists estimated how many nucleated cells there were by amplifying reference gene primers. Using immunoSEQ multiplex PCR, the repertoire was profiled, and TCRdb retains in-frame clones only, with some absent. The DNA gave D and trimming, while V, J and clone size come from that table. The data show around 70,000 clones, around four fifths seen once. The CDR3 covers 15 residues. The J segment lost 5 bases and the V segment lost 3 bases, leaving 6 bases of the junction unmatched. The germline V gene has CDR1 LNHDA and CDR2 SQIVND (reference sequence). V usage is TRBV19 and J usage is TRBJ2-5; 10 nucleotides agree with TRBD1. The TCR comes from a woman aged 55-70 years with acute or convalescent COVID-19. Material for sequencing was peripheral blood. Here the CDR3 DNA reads TGTGCCAGTAGTATCCCGGGACAGGGGATCGAGACCCAGTACTTC. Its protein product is CASSIPGQGIETQYF.